A single sample is the source of the 10 T cell receptor beta chains below, sequenced in a study of T cells in Graves' hyperthyroidism and ophthalmopathy. It was RNA transcripts that yielded the amplified TCR beta CDR3 regions. A first-round RT-PCR of the TCR CDR3 used the HTBI primer set. TCRdb analysed the multiplex PCR reads with MiXCR anew, one entry per CDR3 protein. The sample has 660,000 or so distinct CDR3 sequences, about 45% seen once. The sample was peripheral blood or thyroid tissue (not recorded which). The receptor source for this set is an adult man with Graves' disease, either hyperthyroidism or ophthalmopathy (not recorded which).

This clonotype showed up many times. This chain connects TRBV2 to TRBJ1-2, with D perhaps matching TRBD1 (5 bases). Trimming took 8 bases from V and 6 from J, leaving 13 bases between them. Germline assignment: CDR1 SNHLY and CDR2 FYNNEI. The CDR3 is 12 amino acids. CDR3 DNA sequence: TGTGCCAGCTTCGCAGGGATTGATGGCTACACCTTC. Translation: CASFAGIDGYTF.

On this clonotype: A much larger clone lies a single base off, so this may be a read error. The chain is built from TRBV19 and TRBJ1-3; no clear D. Germline CDR1 is LNHDA and CDR2 is SQIVND (reference sequence). The CDR3 consists of 15 residues. The CDR3 reads CASTMVLLSGNTVYF. DNA of the CDR3: TGTGCCAGTACCATGGTGTTGTTATCTGGAAACACCGTATATTTT.

The chain couples TRBV15 to TRBJ1-5, with unresolved D. Trimming took off 10 bases at V and 0 bases at J, with 16 bases between the two ends. Per the germline V gene, CDR1 is LNHNV and CDR2 is YYDKDF (reference sequence). This CDR3 region has 15 residues. Here the CDR3 DNA reads TGTGCCAGTAGTATAAGGCCCTATAGCAATCAGCCCCAGCATTTT. Its protein product is CASSIRPYSNQPQHF.

This chain links TRBV29-1 with TRBJ2-7; D assignment may be TRBD1 or TRBD2 (5 bases each). The ends were cut back, 4 bases at V and 4 bases at J, with 14 bases in the middle. This CDR3 region has 13 residues. The germline CDR1 and CDR2 sequences are SQVTM and ANQGSEA. The CDR3 sequence: CSVAGFGGYEQYF. Here the CDR3 DNA reads TGCAGCGTTGCAGGGTTTGGAGGTTACGAGCAGTACTTC.

This clonotype has just one count. An end of the junction does not agree with germline; a read error may underlie this. This chain joins TRBV2 and TRBJ1-2, with 8 bases lining up with TRBD1. From germline, CDR1 is SNHLY and CDR2 FYNNEI. CDR3 length: 13 residues. The CDR3 coding sequence is TGTGCCAGCAGTTATGGGACAGGCGATGGCTGCACCTTC. It encodes CASSYGTGDGCTF. Combining the CDR3 with reference TRBV2 and TRBJ1-2 gives the whole variable domain EPEVTQTPSHQVTQMGQEVILRCVPISNHLYFYWYRQILGQKVEFLVSFYNNEISEKSEIFDDQFSVERPDGSNFTLKIRSTKLEDSAMYFCASSYGTGDGCTFGSGTRLTVV.

The V call is TRBV24-1, the J call TRBJ1-2, with no clear D. The CDR3 runs to 15 residues. Germline V gene sequence: CDR1 KGHDR, CDR2 SFDVKD. Trimming removed 3 bases from V and 4 bases from J, with 14 bases in between. CDR3 region: CATSDPRTLGYGYTF. As DNA, the CDR3 is TGTGCCACCAGTGATCCTCGGACGTTAGGCTATGGCTACACCTTC.

This clonotype was observed a handful of times. This chain uses TRBV4-1 with TRBJ1-5; D gene ambiguous. Germline CDR1 MGHRA, CDR2 YSYEKL. V was clipped by 1 base and J by 4 bases, with 11 bases between them. There are 15 residues in the CDR3. CDR3 loop: CASSQGFVSNQPQHF. The CDR3 DNA is TGCGCCAGCAGCCAAGGGTTTGTCTCTAATCAGCCCCAGCATTTT.

The rearrangement uses TRBV29-1 and TRBJ1-2; no definite D call. The CDR3 consists of 12 residues. Germline V CDR1 and CDR2: SQVTM, ANQGSEA. The CDR3 DNA sequence: TGCAGTTTAGCCGAAATTAACTATGGCTACACCTTC. It encodes CSLAEINYGYTF.

The chain links TRBV7-9 to TRBJ1-2; tentatively, D is TRBD1 (5 bases). The length of the CDR3 is 14 residues. Trimming left V 3 bases short and J 3 bases short, with 11 bases between. From germline, CDR1 is SEHNR and CDR2 FQNEAQ (reference sequence). The CDR3 region is CASSFALGDYGYTF. CDR3 coding DNA: TGTGCCAGCAGCTTTGCTCTGGGGGACTATGGCTACACCTTC. Based on the CDR3 plus reference TRBV7-9 and TRBJ1-2, the full variable domain is DTGVSQNPRHKITKRGQNVTFRCDPISEHNRLYWYRQTLGQGPEFLTYFQNEAQLEKSRLLSDRFSAERPKGSFSTLEIQRTEQGDSAMYLCASSFALGDYGYTFGSGTRLTVV.

This chain uses TRBV19 with TRBJ2-7; 10 bases map to TRBD2. V lost 3 bases to trimming and J lost 5 bases; unmatched junction nucleotides: 10. From germline, CDR1 is LNHDA and CDR2 SQIVND (reference sequence). The CDR3 is 16 residues long. The CDR3 protein is CASSIRPAGGRNEQYF. The CDR3 coding sequence is TGTGCCAGTAGTATTCGCCCAGCGGGAGGGAGAAACGAGCAGTACTTC.